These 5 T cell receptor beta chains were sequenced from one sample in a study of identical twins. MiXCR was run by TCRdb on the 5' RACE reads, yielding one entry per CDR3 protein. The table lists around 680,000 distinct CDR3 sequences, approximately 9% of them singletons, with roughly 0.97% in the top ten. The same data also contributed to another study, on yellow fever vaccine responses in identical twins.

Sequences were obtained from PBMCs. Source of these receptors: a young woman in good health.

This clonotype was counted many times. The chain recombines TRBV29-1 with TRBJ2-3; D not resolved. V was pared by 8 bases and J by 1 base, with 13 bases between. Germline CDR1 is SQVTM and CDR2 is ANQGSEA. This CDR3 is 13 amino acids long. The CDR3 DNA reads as TGCAGCACTCTCCTAGAAGGCACAGATACGCAGTATTTT. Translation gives CSTLLEGTDTQYF.

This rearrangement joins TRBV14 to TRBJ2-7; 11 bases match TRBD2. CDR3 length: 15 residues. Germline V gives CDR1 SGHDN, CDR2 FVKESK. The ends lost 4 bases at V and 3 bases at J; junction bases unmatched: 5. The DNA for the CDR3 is TGTGCCAGCAGCCTGGGACTAGCGGACCTCTACGAGCAGTACTTC. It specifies CASSLGLADLYEQYF.

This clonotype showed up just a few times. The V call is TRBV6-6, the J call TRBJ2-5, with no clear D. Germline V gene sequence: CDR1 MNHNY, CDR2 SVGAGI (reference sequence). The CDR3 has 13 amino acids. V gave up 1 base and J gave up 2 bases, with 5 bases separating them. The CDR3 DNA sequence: TGTGCCAGCAGTTACTGGGAACAAGAGACCCAGTACTTC. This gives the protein CASSYWEQETQYF.

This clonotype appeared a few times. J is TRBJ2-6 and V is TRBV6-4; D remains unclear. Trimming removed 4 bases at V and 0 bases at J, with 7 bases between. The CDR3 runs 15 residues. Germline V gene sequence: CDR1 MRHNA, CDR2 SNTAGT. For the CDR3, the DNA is TGTGCCAGCAGTGCAACAGCCTCTGGGGCCAACGTCCTGACTTTC. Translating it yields CASSATASGANVLTF.

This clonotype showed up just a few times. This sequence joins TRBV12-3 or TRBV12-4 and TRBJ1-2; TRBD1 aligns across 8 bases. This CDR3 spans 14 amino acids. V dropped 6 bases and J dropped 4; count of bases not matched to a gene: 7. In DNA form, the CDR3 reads TGTGCCAGCAGACGCTCAGGGGGCTCCTATGGCTACACCTTC. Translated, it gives CASRRSGGSYGYTF.